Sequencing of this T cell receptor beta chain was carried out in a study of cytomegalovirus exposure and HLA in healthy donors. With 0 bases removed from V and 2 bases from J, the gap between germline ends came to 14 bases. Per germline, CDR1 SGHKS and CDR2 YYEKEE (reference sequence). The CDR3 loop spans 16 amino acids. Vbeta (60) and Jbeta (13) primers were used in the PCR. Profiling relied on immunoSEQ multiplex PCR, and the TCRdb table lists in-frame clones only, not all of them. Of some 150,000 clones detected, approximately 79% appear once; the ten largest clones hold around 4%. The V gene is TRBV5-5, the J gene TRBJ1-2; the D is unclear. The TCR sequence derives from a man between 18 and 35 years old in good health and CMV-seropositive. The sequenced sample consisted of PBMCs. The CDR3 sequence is CASSLVRSSPNYGYTF. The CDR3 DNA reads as TGTGCCAGCAGCTTGGTTCGGAGCAGTCCGAACTATGGCTACACCTTC.